Shown below are 27 T cell receptor beta chains from a single sample sequenced in a study of blood T cell repertoires in COVID-19. Libraries were prepared by immunoSEQ multiplex PCR; TCRdb keeps only in-frame clonotypes and omits some of them. In the table there are under 200,000 clones, about 80% of which are singletons. Sequenced sample: peripheral blood. The receptors originated from a human donor with acute or convalescent COVID-19. The donor label of this sample is uncertain.

V gene TRBV23-1 combines with J gene TRBJ1-2; tentative D call: TRBD1 (5 bases). TRBV23-1 is treated as an ORF (open reading frame) with a function not yet certain. V lost 4 bases, J lost 0 bases, and 18 bases lay in between. The CDR3 runs 17 residues. The CDR3 loop is CASSRFFRQSANYGYTF. CDR3 sequence (DNA): TGCGCCAGCAGTCGTTTCTTCCGACAGTCAGCTAACTATGGCTACACCTTC.

The V and J genes are TRBV16 and TRBJ2-1, with TRBD2 matching 13 bases. Trimming cost V 3 bases and J 16 bases; bases outside gene matches: 6. This CDR3 region has 13 residues. CDR1 is KGHSY, CDR2 FQNENV, per germline. The chain's CDR3 is CASSQVGTSGTFF. In DNA form, the CDR3 reads TGTGCCAGCAGCCAGGTTGGGACTAGCGGGACCTTCTTC.

This rearrangement joins TRBV28 to TRBJ2-2; D is perhaps TRBD2 (6 bases). The CDR3 extends over 16 amino acids. Trimming removed 2 bases from V and 2 bases from J, with 12 bases in between. Germline V gene lookup returns CDR1 MDHEN and CDR2 SYDVKM. The CDR3, as DNA: TGTGCCAGCAGTTTAATGATGGGGACTAACACCGGGGAGCTGTTTTTT. Its translation: CASSLMMGTNTGELFF.

The rearrangement joins TRBV4-1 to TRBJ2-7, with D possibly being TRBD1 (6 bases). The germline CDR1 and CDR2 sequences are MGHRA and YSYEKL. The germline V and J ends were trimmed by 4 bases and 2 bases, with 12 bases remaining between them. This CDR3 is built from 14 residues. CDR3 DNA: TGCGCCAGCAGCCGAGACACAGGGCCCTACGAGCAGTACTTC. It is translated as CASSRDTGPYEQYF.

The chain is built from TRBV7-8 and TRBJ1-2, with D tentatively TRBD1 (6 bases). The V gene's germline CDR1 is SGHVS and CDR2 FQNEAQ. V lost 5 bases and J 3 bases, leaving 13 bases between the germline ends. The CDR3 contains 14 residues. For the CDR3, the DNA is TGTGCCAGCAGCGAAGGGGCAGGGGACTATGGCTACACCTTC. Protein: CASSEGAGDYGYTF. Full variable domain (outside the CDR3, taken from reference TRBV7-8 and TRBJ1-2): GAGVSQSPRYKVAKRGQDVALRCDPISGHVSLFWYQQALGQGPEFLTYFQNEAQLDKSGLPSDRFFAERPEGSVSTLKIQRTQQEDSAVYLCASSEGAGDYGYTFGSGTRLTVV.

The CDR3 region has the DNA TGTGCCAGTAGTAGGTGGCAGGGGTCGGGAGGGGCCAACGTCCTGACTTTC. Translated: CASSRWQGSGGANVLTF. This chain links TRBV19 with TRBJ2-6; a weak D match, TRBD1 (6 bases). The CDR3 is 17 residues long. Germline CDR1 LNHDA, CDR2 SQIVND (reference sequence). Trimming shortened V by 4 bases and J by 4 bases, and 17 bases separated the two germline ends.

This sequence joins TRBV3-1 (or the pseudogene TRBV3-2) and TRBJ2-2; TRBD2 aligns across 10 bases. V lost 0 bases to trimming and J lost 5 bases; unmatched junction nucleotides: 9. The CDR3 has 18 amino acids. Germline lookup yields CDR1 LGHDT and CDR2 YNNKEL (reference sequence). CDR3 region: CASSQEGQLAGRTGELFF. In DNA form, the CDR3 reads TGTGCCAGCAGCCAAGAAGGGCAACTAGCGGGACGAACCGGGGAGCTGTTTTTT.

The chain carries TRBV19 and TRBJ2-7, with D unclear. The germline V gene has CDR1 LNHDA and CDR2 SQIVND (reference sequence). Trimming pared 10 bases from V and 5 bases from J, leaving 21 bases between. The CDR3 is made up of 14 amino acids. The CDR3 spells CATTPTTASDEQYF. The CDR3 DNA follows: TGTGCCACTACCCCTACCACAGCCTCGGACGAGCAGTACTTC.

As DNA, the CDR3 is TGTGCCAGCAGCTTAGAAGGGGTACTGGATGAAAAACTGTTTTTT. Its protein is CASSLEGVLDEKLFF. The gene calls are TRBV7-9 and TRBJ1-4; D might be TRBD1 (5 bases). Looked up from germline, CDR1 is SEHNR and CDR2 is FQNEAQ (reference sequence). CDR3 length: 15 residues. V lost 1 base, J lost 6 bases, and 12 bases lay in between.

This clone has just a few counts. V usage is TRBV6-1 and J usage is TRBJ1-5; 8 positions match TRBD1. Germline CDR1 reads MNHNS; CDR2 reads SASEGT. With 2 bases clipped from V and 7 bases from J, the junction kept 7 bases outside the gene matches. This CDR3 is built from 15 residues. In DNA form, the CDR3 reads TGTGCCAGCAGTGAAATAGCAGGGGGCGGGCAGCCCCAGCATTTT. Protein product: CASSEIAGGGQPQHF.

V gene TRBV19 combines with J gene TRBJ1-2; D may be TRBD1 (5 bases). The germline V gene encodes CDR1 LNHDA and CDR2 SQIVND (reference sequence). The CDR3 is 15 residues long. The germline V and J ends were trimmed by 5 bases and 0 bases, with 13 bases remaining between them. The CDR3 coding sequence is TGTGCCAGTAGTGCACAGGTGGTAACTAACTATGGCTACACCTTC. Protein sequence: CASSAQVVTNYGYTF.

This clone was detected only once. J is TRBJ2-3 and V is TRBV10-1; D remains unclear. Germline V lookup: CDR1 WNHNN, CDR2 SYGVQD (reference sequence). With 10 bases removed from V and 3 bases from J, the gap between germline ends came to 14 bases. There are 13 residues in the CDR3. The CDR3 reads CAKLVRGTDTQYF. In DNA form, the CDR3 reads TGCGCCAAGTTGGTGAGAGGAACAGATACGCAGTATTTT.

V is TRBV30 and J is TRBJ2-1; TRBD1 agrees at 7 bases. Trimming removed 2 bases from V and 0 bases from J; junction bases left unmatched: 4. The CDR3 consists of 15 residues. Germline V gene sequence: CDR1 GTSNPN, CDR2 SVGIG (reference sequence). The CDR3 sequence is CAWSPGGSSYNEQFF. CDR3 DNA: TGTGCCTGGAGTCCAGGGGGTAGCTCCTACAATGAGCAGTTCTTC.

V and J are TRBV5-1 and TRBJ1-1, with a possible D match to TRBD1 (5 bases). Trimming left V 3 bases short and J 0 bases short, with 12 bases between. The CDR3 totals 15 residues. Per germline, CDR1 SGHRS and CDR2 YFSETQ. CDR3 nucleotides: TGCGCCAGCAGCTCCTCGGGGACTATGAACACTGAAGCTTTCTTT. It encodes CASSSSGTMNTEAFF.

The chain employs TRBV3-1 (or the pseudogene TRBV3-2) and TRBJ1-3, with a weak D call TRBD1 (5 bases). V lost 2 bases and J 0 bases, leaving 14 bases between the germline ends. Germline values: CDR1 LGHDT, CDR2 YNNKEL (reference sequence). CDR3 length: 17 residues. The CDR3 here is CASSQHSGGFSGNTIYF. CDR3 bases: TGTGCCAGCAGCCAACATTCGGGGGGGTTCTCTGGAAACACCATATATTTT.

The V gene is TRBV9, the J gene TRBJ1-2, with D unresolved. Trimming shortened V by 2 bases and J by 4 bases, and 15 bases separated the two germline ends. The CDR3 runs 15 residues. From germline, CDR1 is SGDLS and CDR2 YYNGEE. DNA for the CDR3: TGTGCCAGCAGCGTTTCCGACGGAGGGCCCTATGGCTACACCTTC. Protein product: CASSVSDGGPYGYTF.

This clone appeared a few times. The gene calls are TRBV5-5 and TRBJ2-7, with 9 bases matching TRBD1. CDR3 size: 17 residues. Trimming cost V 5 bases and J 3 bases; bases outside gene matches: 15. Germline V gene data show CDR1 as SGHKS and CDR2 as YYEKEE (reference sequence). CDR3: CASRWGTGLRTGYEQYF. In DNA form, the CDR3 reads TGTGCCAGCAGATGGGGGACAGGGCTCAGGACGGGCTACGAGCAGTACTTC.

The rearrangement joins TRBV7-9 to TRBJ2-5, with a possible D match to TRBD2 (6 bases). The CDR3 consists of 14 residues. Germline loops: CDR1 SEHNR, CDR2 FQNEAQ (reference sequence). Here the CDR3 reads CVTSRFQGGETQYF. The DNA for the CDR3 is TGTGTTACCAGCAGATTCCAGGGAGGAGAGACCCAGTACTTC.

The V call is TRBV27, the J call TRBJ2-7, with TRBD2 matching 15 bases. Germline assignment: CDR1 MNHEY and CDR2 SMNVEV (reference sequence). Trimming took 4 bases from V and 3 from J; bases not matched to a gene: 4. The CDR3 is 16 residues long. This CDR3 reads CASSSRTSGGVYEQYF. The CDR3 DNA sequence: TGTGCCAGCAGTTCCAGGACTAGCGGGGGGGTCTACGAGCAGTACTTC.

V gene TRBV2 combines with J gene TRBJ1-1; 9 bases are a match to TRBD1. Germline CDR1 reads SNHLY; CDR2 reads FYNNEI. V lost 9 bases, J lost 8 bases, and 13 bases stayed unmatched. The CDR3 length is 14 residues. As DNA, the CDR3 is TGTGCCAGTAGTAAAATTGACAGGGGGATAGAAGCTTTCTTT. Translating gives CASSKIDRGIEAFF.

The V gene is TRBV7-9, the J gene TRBJ1-1; no clear D. V lost 5 bases and J lost 0, with 4 bases in between. The CDR3 is made up of 12 amino acids. Germline CDR1 and CDR2: SEHNR and FQNEAQ (reference sequence). The CDR3 DNA reads TGTGCCAGCAGCAACATGAACACTGAAGCTTTCTTT. This codes for CASSNMNTEAFF.

The chain is built from TRBV7-2 and TRBJ2-7; perhaps TRBD2 as D (7 bases). Germline V gene sequence: CDR1 SGHTA, CDR2 FQGNSA. This CDR3 has 15 amino acids. Trimming removed 2 bases at V and 4 bases at J, with 15 bases between. In nucleotides, the CDR3 is TGTGCCAGCAGCTTATATGGGGGGGCTGTGTACGAGCAGTACTTC. This codes for CASSLYGGAVYEQYF.

This sequence joins TRBV19 and TRBJ1-5, with D unclear. V lost 5 bases to trimming and J lost 0 bases, with 11 bases between them. Germline CDR1 and CDR2: LNHDA and SQIVND (reference sequence). This CDR3 contains 15 residues. CDR3 coding DNA: TGTGCCAGTAGTGTCCCGAGGCCTAGCAATCAGCCCCAGCATTTT. It encodes CASSVPRPSNQPQHF.

This clone occurred a few times. The chain couples TRBV9 to TRBJ2-3, with D perhaps matching TRBD2 (7 bases). Between the trimmed V and J ends, which lost 3 bases and 2 bases, there was a span of 22 bases. The germline gives CDR1 SGDLS, CDR2 YYNGEE. The length of the CDR3 is 18 residues. The CDR3 here is CASSALVGGPPHTDTQYF. The CDR3 DNA reads as TGTGCCAGCAGCGCCCTGGTGGGGGGGCCCCCCCACACAGATACGCAGTATTTT.

The rearrangement uses TRBV19 and TRBJ1-2; TRBD1 matches at 9 bases. V shed 7 bases, J shed 5 bases, and the junction held 5 bases outside the gene matches. This CDR3 contains 13 residues. The germline V gene encodes CDR1 LNHDA and CDR2 SQIVND (reference sequence). CDR3 in amino acids: CASIPDRGYGYTF. Here the CDR3 DNA reads TGTGCCAGTATTCCCGACAGGGGGTATGGCTACACCTTC.

This chain joins TRBV5-1 and TRBJ2-3; TRBD2 might be the D (5 bases). Germline V CDR1 and CDR2: SGHRS, YFSETQ. The CDR3 is 12 amino acids. V dropped 4 bases and J dropped 7 bases, with 10 bases sitting between them. The CDR3 bases are TGCGCCAGCAGCGAGGACTCCTATACGCAGTATTTT. Encoded protein: CASSEDSYTQYF.

J is TRBJ1-4 and V is TRBV27; TRBD1 might be the D (5 bases). Trimming removed 2 bases from V and 3 bases from J, with 25 bases in between. The CDR3 has 20 amino acids. Germline CDR1 and CDR2: MNHEY and SMNVEV (reference sequence). The CDR3 coding sequence is TGTGCCAGCAGTTTACTGAAACAACGGCAGGGTAAGCTAGCTAATGAAAAACTGTTTTTT. Protein: CASSLLKQRQGKLANEKLFF.